Listed here are 27 T cell receptor beta chains from one sample, sequenced in a study of beta chain features in type 1 diabetes. The investigators reverse transcribed all of the isolated RNA, so they sequenced expressed TCRB transcripts. Method: immunoSEQ multiplex PCR; TCRdb's copy keeps in-frame clones and lacks some. The data show 250,000 or so clones, about 30% seen once. What was sequenced was central memory CD4+ T cells from blood. These receptors originate from a man aged 25 to 40 in good health.

This clone appeared a few times. V and J are TRBV7-2 and TRBJ1-1, with D perhaps matching TRBD1 (5 bases). The CDR3 is made up of 12 amino acids. Germline V lookup: CDR1 SGHTA, CDR2 FQGNSA. With 6 bases removed from V and 4 bases from J, the gap between germline ends came to 9 bases. The DNA for the CDR3 is TGTGCCAGCAGTAAGGGGAGCACTGAAGCTTTCTTT. Translating gives CASSKGSTEAFF.

The sample holds many counts of this clone. The chain employs TRBV6-6 and TRBJ2-5; the D gene could be TRBD1 or TRBD2 (5 bases each). The CDR3 totals 14 residues. The V gene's germline CDR1 is MNHNY and CDR2 SVGAGI (reference sequence). The V end was cut by 2 bases, the J end by 5 bases, with 12 bases between. The CDR3 region has the DNA TGTGCCAGCAGTTACGGAGTCAGGGACGAGACCCAGTACTTC. It specifies CASSYGVRDETQYF.

This chain joins TRBV29-1 and TRBJ2-1, with a weak D call TRBD2 (5 bases). V gave up 4 bases and J gave up 9 bases, with 10 bases separating them. The CDR3 is 11 amino acids. Per germline, CDR1 SQVTM and CDR2 ANQGSEA. In DNA form, the CDR3 reads TGCAGCGTTGTCAGAGCGGTTGAGCAGTTCTTC. It is translated as CSVVRAVEQFF.

The table lists this clone with a few counts. The chain is built from TRBV30 and TRBJ1-2; TRBD1 matches at 9 bases. The germline V gene has CDR1 GTSNPN and CDR2 SVGIG (reference sequence). The trim removed 5 bases at V and 1 base at J, leaving 8 bases unmatched. The CDR3 is made up of 15 amino acids. CDR3 nucleotide sequence: TGTGCCTGGTCCTGGGGACAGGGAATTAACTATGGCTACACCTTC. It is translated as CAWSWGQGINYGYTF.

The chain uses TRBV10-3 and TRBJ2-3; 9 nucleotides match TRBD1. CDR1 is ENHRY and CDR2 is SYGVKD in the germline V gene. The junction had 7 bases not matched to a gene; V was cut back by 4 bases and J by 2 bases. This CDR3 contains 16 residues. CDR3 sequence reads: CAISGFGTGFTDTQYF. CDR3 DNA: TGTGCCATCAGTGGATTTGGGACAGGGTTCACAGATACGCAGTATTTT.

There are many counts of this clone. V is TRBV30 and J is TRBJ1-5; D uncertain. Trimming removed 0 bases from V and 7 bases from J, with 10 bases in between. The CDR3 runs to 13 residues. Germline-derived CDR1 and CDR2 are GTSNPN and SVGIG (reference sequence). CDR3 residues: CAWSVRAEQPQHF. CDR3 nucleotides: TGTGCCTGGAGTGTACGGGCCGAGCAGCCCCAGCATTTT.

DNA for the CDR3: TGTGCCGCCTCCCCCAGAACCGGGGAGGGTACGCAGTATTTT. It is translated as CAASPRTGEGTQYF. This chain connects TRBV2 to TRBJ2-3; 7 nucleotides align to TRBD2. V lost 11 bases to trimming and J lost 8 bases; unmatched junction nucleotides: 16. Germline assignment: CDR1 SNHLY and CDR2 FYNNEI. The CDR3 extends over 14 amino acids. The variable domain in full, with the rest retrieved from reference TRBV2 and TRBJ2-3, is EPEVTQTPSHQVTQMGQEVILRCVPISNHLYFYWYRQILGQKVEFLVSFYNNEISEKSEIFDDQFSVERPDGSNFTLKIRSTKLEDSAMYFCAASPRTGEGTQYFGPGTRLTVL.

In its sample, this clone was seen a few times. The chain links TRBV7-9 to TRBJ2-2; TRBD1 is a possible D gene (5 bases). V shed 2 bases and J shed 4 bases, with 8 bases lying between them. Germline V gene sequence: CDR1 SEHNR, CDR2 FQNEAQ (reference sequence). The CDR3 sequence is 14 residues long. DNA for the CDR3: TGTGCCAGCAGCTTATACCAGGGCACCGGGGAGCTGTTTTTT. This gives the protein CASSLYQGTGELFF.

The rearrangement links TRBV7-6 to TRBJ2-5; 10 nucleotides match TRBD2. Germline loops: CDR1 SGHVS, CDR2 FNYEAQ. J lost 5 bases, V lost 6 bases, and 9 bases had no gene match. This CDR3 has 15 residues. CDR3 sequence: CASSRSGGASETQYF. CDR3 in DNA: TGTGCCAGCAGTCGAAGCGGGGGGGCCTCGGAGACCCAGTACTTC.

This clone showed up many times. The V call is TRBV7-9, the J call TRBJ2-5; possible D gene TRBD2, 5 bases. Trimming pared 1 base from V and 1 base from J, leaving 10 bases between. This CDR3 has 15 residues. The V gene's germline CDR1 is SEHNR and CDR2 FQNEAQ (reference sequence). The DNA of the CDR3 is TGTGCCAGCAGCTTAGACCTAGGGAGCCAAGAGACCCAGTACTTC. This encodes CASSLDLGSQETQYF.

This chain uses TRBV14 with TRBJ2-7; D gene uncertain. The germline gives CDR1 SGHDN, CDR2 FVKESK. Trimming stripped 0 bases from V and 2 bases from J, with 11 bases between. The CDR3 has 15 amino acids. The CDR3 spells CASSQDMNNAYEQYF. CDR3 DNA: TGTGCCAGCAGCCAAGATATGAACAACGCCTACGAGCAGTACTTC.

This clone has more than one count but fewer than ten. The chain has TRBV2 and TRBJ2-3; D gene uncertain. V was trimmed by 8 bases and J by 10 bases, leaving 10 bases between them. CDR1 and CDR2 (germline): SNHLY, FYNNEI. There are 10 residues in the CDR3. CDR3 nucleotide sequence: TGTGCCAGCCAAGTCGAGGCGCAGTATTTT. Translation gives CASQVEAQYF.

The chain combines TRBV18 with TRBJ2-1, with TRBD2 matching over 10 bases. The V gene end was trimmed by 3 bases and the J gene end by 4 bases; junction bases not matched to a gene: 6. In germline, CDR1 is KGHSH, CDR2 LQKENI. This CDR3 comprises 16 residues. DNA of the CDR3: TGTGCCAGCTCACCGCTAACTAGCGGGGATTACAATGAGCAGTTCTTC. Protein product: CASSPLTSGDYNEQFF.

J is TRBJ2-7 and V is TRBV7-9, with 9 bases matching TRBD1. Germline CDR1 and CDR2: SEHNR and FQNEAQ (reference sequence). The length of the CDR3 is 14 residues. V was clipped by 4 bases and J by 4 bases; unmatched bases: 5. The CDR3 sequence is CASSSGTGTYEQYF. DNA for the CDR3: TGTGCCAGCAGCTCCGGGACAGGGACTTACGAGCAGTACTTC.

This clone was recorded a few times. V usage is TRBV7-2 and J usage is TRBJ2-3, with D possibly TRBD2 on 6 matching bases. This CDR3 is 15 amino acids long. Germline loops: CDR1 SGHTA, CDR2 FQGNSA. Trimming took off 5 bases at V and 1 base at J, with 13 bases between the two ends. The CDR3 spells CASSMSGLGTDTQYF. CDR3 in DNA: TGTGCCAGCAGCATGAGCGGGTTGGGCACAGATACGCAGTATTTT.

This chain links TRBV7-9 with TRBJ2-3, with a possible D match to TRBD2 (6 bases). Trimming removed 1 base from V and 7 bases from J, with 9 bases in between. This CDR3 spans 13 amino acids. The germline V gene encodes CDR1 SEHNR and CDR2 FQNEAQ (reference sequence). CDR3 nucleotide sequence: TGTGCCAGCAGCTTAGGCGGGGAAAATACGCAGTATTTT. It translates to CASSLGGENTQYF. Full variable domain (rest looked up from reference TRBV7-9 and TRBJ2-3): DTGVSQNPRHKITKRGQNVTFRCDPISEHNRLYWYRQTLGQGPEFLTYFQNEAQLEKSRLLSDRFSAERPKGSFSTLEIQRTEQGDSAMYLCASSLGGENTQYFGPGTRLTVL.

The chain recombines TRBV7-2 with TRBJ2-3, with D perhaps TRBD1 or TRBD2 (6 bases each). V was trimmed by 0 bases and J by 6 bases, leaving 13 bases between them. This CDR3 has 15 amino acids. Germline CDR1 reads SGHTA; CDR2 reads FQGNSA. CDR3 loop: CASSLALRGADTQYF. The CDR3 DNA sequence: TGTGCCAGCAGCTTAGCGCTAAGGGGGGCGGATACGCAGTATTTT.

V and J are TRBV5-4 and TRBJ2-3, with D possibly being TRBD1 (6 bases). The V gene lost 2 bases and the J gene lost 2 bases, with 9 bases spanning the gap. Germline V gene lookup returns CDR1 SGHNT and CDR2 YYREEE (reference sequence). The CDR3 covers 14 residues. The CDR3 here is CASSFRDNTDTQYF. The CDR3 nucleotides are TGTGCCAGCAGCTTCAGGGACAACACAGATACGCAGTATTTT.

The chain employs TRBV7-8 and TRBJ1-1; 7 bases fit TRBD1. In germline, CDR1 is SGHVS, CDR2 FQNEAQ. This CDR3 spans 12 amino acids. With V trimmed by 5 bases and J by 7 bases, 4 bases remained unmatched. The CDR3 spells CASSEGQLEAFF. DNA for the CDR3: TGTGCCAGCAGCGAGGGACAGCTTGAAGCTTTCTTT.

To note about this clone: The same CDR3 can be traced to other DNA sequences in this sample. The V gene is TRBV30, the J gene TRBJ2-7; TRBD1 is a possible D gene (5 bases). Trimming left V 5 bases short and J 7 bases short, with 15 bases between. Germline V gene sequence: CDR1 GTSNPN, CDR2 SVGIG (reference sequence). CDR3 length: 12 amino acids. The CDR3 loop is CAWGQGAREQYF. The CDR3 DNA sequence: TGTGCCTGGGGGCAAGGGGCTCGGGAGCAGTACTTC.

The chain combines TRBV30 with TRBJ2-5; TRBD1 agrees at 7 bases. CDR1 and CDR2 (germline): GTSNPN, SVGIG (reference sequence). The CDR3 covers 12 residues. V trimming: 3 bases; J trimming: 4 bases; junction bases outside the gene matches: 2. The chain's CDR3 is CAWRAGGETQYF. CDR3 nucleotide sequence: TGTGCCTGGAGGGCAGGGGGAGAGACCCAGTACTTC.

J is TRBJ1-2 and V is TRBV20-1, with a tentative D call TRBD1 (6 bases). The germline V gene has CDR1 DFQATT and CDR2 SNEGSKA (reference sequence). V shed 6 bases and J shed 8 bases, with 10 bases lying between them. This CDR3 has 10 amino acids. The chain's CDR3 is CSARGAGYTF. The CDR3 DNA sequence: TGCAGTGCCCGGGGGGCCGGCTACACCTTC.

The chain recombines TRBV10-2 with TRBJ2-1; TRBD2 agrees at 11 bases. The CDR3 totals 15 residues. Losses at the gene ends were 5 bases for V and 8 bases for J; bases not matched to a gene: 8. CDR1 and CDR2 (germline): WSHSY, SAAADI. CDR3 sequence: CASSSLAGGPHEQFF. CDR3 nucleotides: TGCGCCAGCAGTTCTTTAGCGGGGGGGCCTCATGAGCAGTTCTTC.

V and J are TRBV29-1 and TRBJ2-7; 7 positions agree with TRBD2. The CDR3 covers 15 residues. Looked up from germline, CDR1 is SQVTM and CDR2 is ANQGSEA. V dropped 1 base and J dropped 3; count of bases not matched to a gene: 9. CDR3 in DNA: TGCAGCGTTGAAGGGGGAGGGACTAACTACTACGAGCAGTACTTC. Translation gives CSVEGGGTNYYEQYF.

V usage is TRBV18 and J usage is TRBJ2-5; 7 bases are shared with TRBD1. This CDR3 has 15 amino acids. With 0 bases clipped from V and 5 bases from J, the junction kept 6 bases outside the gene matches. Germline-derived CDR1 and CDR2 are KGHSH and LQKENI. For the CDR3, the DNA is TGTGCCAGCTCACCACCCCGACAGGGAGATGAGACCCAGTACTTC. It yields the protein CASSPPRQGDETQYF.

Note on this clone: The junction does not match germline at one end; this may be a read error. The rearrangement links TRBV30 to TRBJ2-3; TRBD1 aligns across 10 bases. The CDR3 runs to 15 residues. CDR1 GTSNPN and CDR2 SVGIG come from the germline V gene (reference sequence). CDR3 residues: CARSLGQGYTDTQYF. The CDR3 region has the DNA TGTGCCCGGAGCCTGGGACAGGGGTACACAGATACGCAGTATTTT.

This clone has a handful of counts. This sequence joins TRBV29-1 and TRBJ2-5, with no clear D. Near its end, the DNA agrees better with TRBJ2-7, so the J call may be wrong. This CDR3 region has 12 residues. CDR1 is SQVTM and CDR2 is ANQGSEA in the germline V gene. The DNA of the CDR3 is TGCAGCGTTGAAGTCTCCGCTTCCGAGCAGTACTTC. Translating gives CSVEVSASEQYF.